The 17 T cell receptor beta chains below were found in one sample sequenced in a study of siplizumab effects on memory and regulatory T cells. Profiling relied on immunoSEQ multiplex PCR, and the TCRdb table lists in-frame clones only, not all of them. The table records 100,000 or so clones, roughly nine tenths of them present only once. Sequences were obtained from CD4+ T cells sorted from blood. Receptor source: a human donor in good health.

This sequence joins TRBV28 and TRBJ2-7, with D hard to call. The CDR3 loop spans 14 amino acids. CDR1 is MDHEN and CDR2 is SYDVKM in the germline V gene. Between the trimmed V and J ends, which lost 4 bases and 3 bases, there was a span of 13 bases. The CDR3: CASSYSAVNYEQYF. The DNA of the CDR3 is TGTGCCAGCAGTTACTCCGCGGTGAACTACGAGCAGTACTTC.

This clone was counted a single time. The V gene is TRBV19, the J gene TRBJ1-5, with 10 bases matching TRBD1. Germline V CDR1 and CDR2: LNHDA, SQIVND (reference sequence). V lost 4 bases to trimming and J lost 6 bases; unmatched junction nucleotides: 6. The CDR3 runs 15 residues. The CDR3 loop reads CASSTRQGARQPQHF. The CDR3, as DNA: TGTGCCAGTAGTACCAGACAGGGGGCACGTCAGCCCCAGCATTTT. Based on the CDR3 plus reference TRBV19 and TRBJ1-5, the full variable domain is DGGITQSPKYLFRKEGQNVTLSCEQNLNHDAMYWYRQDPGQGLRLIYYSQIVNDFQKGDIAEGYSVSREKKESFPLTVTSAQKNPTAFYLCASSTRQGARQPQHFGDGTRLSIL.

CDR3 in DNA: TGTGCCAGCAGTTACTCGAAAACAGCTTACAATGAGCAGTTCTTC. Translating it yields CASSYSKTAYNEQFF. The V call is TRBV6-5, the J call TRBJ2-1, with D uncertain. CDR1 is MNHEY, CDR2 SVGAGI, per germline. V shed 0 bases and J shed 4 bases, with 10 bases lying between them. This CDR3 contains 15 residues.

The genes are TRBV30 and TRBJ1-1; D possibly corresponds to TRBD1 (6 bases). The CDR3 consists of 13 residues. Trimming stripped 2 bases from V and 4 bases from J, with 11 bases between. From germline, CDR1 is GTSNPN and CDR2 SVGIG (reference sequence). The CDR3 region is CAWSRGLRTEAFF. The CDR3 region has the DNA TGTGCCTGGAGTCGGGGGCTTCGCACTGAAGCTTTCTTT.

The chain has TRBV25-1 and TRBJ1-2; D is perhaps TRBD1 (5 bases). Germline V lookup: CDR1 MGHDK, CDR2 SYGVNS. This CDR3 is built from 14 residues. Deletions cut 1 base from V and 8 bases from J, with 14 bases between. This CDR3 is CASSESLTRDGYTF. In DNA, the CDR3 is TGTGCCAGCAGTGAATCCCTCACCAGGGACGGCTACACCTTC.

This chain connects TRBV7-9 to TRBJ2-7; the D gene is possibly TRBD1 (6 bases). The V gene lost 5 bases and the J gene lost 3 bases, with 11 bases spanning the gap. The CDR3 has 13 amino acids. CDR1 SEHNR and CDR2 FQNEAQ come from the germline V gene (reference sequence). The CDR3 here is CASSHRDNYEQYF. CDR3 DNA sequence: TGTGCCAGCAGCCACCGGGACAACTACGAGCAGTACTTC.

This chain links TRBV2 with TRBJ2-6; the D gene is possibly TRBD2 (5 bases). The germline gives CDR1 SNHLY, CDR2 FYNNEI. The V gene lost 8 bases and the J gene lost 6 bases, with 8 bases spanning the gap. This CDR3 has 12 residues. The CDR3 region is CASGLVANVLTF. The CDR3 DNA sequence: TGTGCCAGCGGACTTGTGGCCAACGTCCTGACTTTC.

This chain connects TRBV5-1 to TRBJ1-4; 7 positions match TRBD1. Germline V lookup: CDR1 SGHRS, CDR2 YFSETQ. The V and J ends lost 0 bases and 5 bases, in that order; junction bases with no gene match: 4. The CDR3 runs 15 residues. The CDR3 is CASSLGQGRNEKLFF. In nucleotides, the CDR3 is TGCGCCAGCAGCTTGGGACAGGGAAGGAATGAAAAACTGTTTTTT. The whole variable domain, filled in from reference TRBV5-1 and TRBJ1-4, reads KAGVTQTPRYLIKTRGQQVTLSCSPISGHRSVSWYQQTPGQGLQFLFEYFSETQRNKGNFPGRFSGRQFSNSRSEMNVSTLELGDSALYLCASSLGQGRNEKLFFGSGTQLSVL.

The chain uses TRBV29-1 and TRBJ2-7; D call uncertain. In germline, CDR1 is SQVTM, CDR2 ANQGSEA. V was shortened by 6 bases and J by 3 bases, with 12 bases between the two germline ends. CDR3 length: 12 residues. In nucleotides, the CDR3 is TGCAGCGTCACCACAGTTTACTACGAGCAGTACTTC. Translating it yields CSVTTVYYEQYF.

This clone was seen only once. The gene calls are TRBV5-1 and TRBJ2-5; D not resolved. In germline, CDR1 is SGHRS, CDR2 YFSETQ. The CDR3 loop spans 15 amino acids. V lost 5 bases and J lost 1, with 15 bases in between. For the CDR3, the DNA is TGCGCCAGCAGTTATACCTTGGGATTCCAAGAGACCCAGTACTTC. Its translation: CASSYTLGFQETQYF. Full variable domain (missing parts from reference TRBV5-1 and TRBJ2-5): KAGVTQTPRYLIKTRGQQVTLSCSPISGHRSVSWYQQTPGQGLQFLFEYFSETQRNKGNFPGRFSGRQFSNSRSEMNVSTLELGDSALYLCASSYTLGFQETQYFGPGTRLLVL.

The chain links TRBV7-2 to TRBJ2-7; D gene ambiguous. The V gene lost 4 bases and the J gene lost 4 bases, with 5 bases spanning the gap. Germline values: CDR1 SGHTA, CDR2 FQGNSA. The length of the CDR3 is 11 residues. The CDR3 DNA reads as TGTGCCAGCAGCTCTGAATACGAGCAGTACTTC. Translating it yields CASSSEYEQYF.

The chain recombines TRBV7-9 with TRBJ2-7; possibly TRBD1 or TRBD2 for D (5 bases each). This CDR3 has 12 amino acids. CDR1 is SEHNR, CDR2 FQNEAQ, per germline (reference sequence). V shed 5 bases and J shed 6 bases, with 11 bases lying between them. CDR3 sequence: CASSLQAGEQYF. CDR3 in DNA: TGTGCCAGCAGCCTACAGGCGGGCGAGCAGTACTTC.

The gene calls are TRBV5-1 and TRBJ1-4; D gene unclear. Germline V gene lookup returns CDR1 SGHRS and CDR2 YFSETQ. The CDR3 is 12 amino acids. Trimming left V 1 base short and J 8 bases short, with 6 bases between. CDR3 protein: CASSLNAEKLFF. For the CDR3, the DNA is TGCGCCAGCAGCTTGAACGCCGAAAAACTGTTTTTT.

J is TRBJ2-7 and V is TRBV11-3, with 9 bases lining up with TRBD1. In germline, CDR1 is SGHNT, CDR2 YENEEA. There are 16 residues in the CDR3. The V and J ends lost 6 bases and 2 bases, in that order; junction bases with no gene match: 11. The CDR3 nucleotides read TGTGCCAGCAGTCCAACCGGGACAGGGACTCCCTACGAGCAGTACTTC. Translation gives CASSPTGTGTPYEQYF.

The rearrangement links TRBV25-1 to TRBJ2-3; D uncertain. The V end lost 7 bases, the J end lost 0 bases, and 8 bases lay between the germline ends. CDR3 length equals 13 residues. CDR1 and CDR2 from the germline V gene are MGHDK and SYGVNS. CDR3 in amino acids: CASTLGSTDTQYF. The CDR3 nucleotides read TGTGCCAGCACCTTGGGTAGCACAGATACGCAGTATTTT.

This sequence joins TRBV28 and TRBJ2-6; 7 bases align to TRBD1. The CDR3 has 12 amino acids. The junction had 1 base not matched to a gene; V was cut back by 6 bases and J by 8 bases. Germline V lookup: CDR1 MDHEN, CDR2 SYDVKM. The CDR3 is CASSRGTNVLTF. CDR3 nucleotide sequence: TGTGCCAGCAGCAGGGGGACCAACGTCCTGACTTTC.

The chain joins TRBV19 to TRBJ1-5, with 10 bases fitting TRBD1. CDR3 length: 15 amino acids. V lost 10 bases, J lost 6 bases, and 12 bases stayed unmatched. Germline lookup yields CDR1 LNHDA and CDR2 SQIVND (reference sequence). The DNA of the CDR3 is TGTGCCACCGCGTCCCGGGACAGGGGCGGTCAGCCCCAGCATTTT. Encoded protein: CATASRDRGGQPQHF.